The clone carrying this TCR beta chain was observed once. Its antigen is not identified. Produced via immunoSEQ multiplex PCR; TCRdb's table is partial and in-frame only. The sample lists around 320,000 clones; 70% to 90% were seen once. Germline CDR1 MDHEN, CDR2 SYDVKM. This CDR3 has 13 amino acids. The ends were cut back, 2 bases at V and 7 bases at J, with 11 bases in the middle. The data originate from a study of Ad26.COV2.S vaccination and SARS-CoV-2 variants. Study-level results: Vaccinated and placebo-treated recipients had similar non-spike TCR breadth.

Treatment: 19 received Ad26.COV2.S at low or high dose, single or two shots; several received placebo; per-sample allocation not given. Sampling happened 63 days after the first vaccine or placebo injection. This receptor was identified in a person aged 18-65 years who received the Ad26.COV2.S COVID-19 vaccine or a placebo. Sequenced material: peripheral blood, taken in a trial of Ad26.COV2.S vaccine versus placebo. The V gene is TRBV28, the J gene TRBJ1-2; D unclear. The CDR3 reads CASSLRLDAGYTF. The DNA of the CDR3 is TGTGCCAGCAGTTTAAGGCTGGATGCTGGCTACACCTTC.